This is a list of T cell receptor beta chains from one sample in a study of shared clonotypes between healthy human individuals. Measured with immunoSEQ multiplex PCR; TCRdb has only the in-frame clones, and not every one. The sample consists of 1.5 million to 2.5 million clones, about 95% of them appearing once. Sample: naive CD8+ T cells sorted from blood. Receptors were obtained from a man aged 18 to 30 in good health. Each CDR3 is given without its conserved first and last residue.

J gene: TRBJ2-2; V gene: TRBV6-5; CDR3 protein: ASSYGVGGPGELF
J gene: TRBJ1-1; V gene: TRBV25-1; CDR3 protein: ASSEAGGPVEAF
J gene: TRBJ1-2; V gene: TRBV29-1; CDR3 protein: SVDGVGYT
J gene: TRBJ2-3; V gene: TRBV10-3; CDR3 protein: AIREGAEGVADTQY
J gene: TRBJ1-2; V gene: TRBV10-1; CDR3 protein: ASSEFQGARVRYGYT
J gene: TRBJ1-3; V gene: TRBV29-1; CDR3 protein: SASEESGDTIY
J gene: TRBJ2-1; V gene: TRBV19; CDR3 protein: ASTLLAGATNRYNEQF
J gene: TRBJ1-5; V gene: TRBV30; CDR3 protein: AWSRGWDRDNQPQH
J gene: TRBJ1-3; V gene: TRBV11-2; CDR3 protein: ASSFYRGFENTIY
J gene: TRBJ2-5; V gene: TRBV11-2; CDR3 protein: ASSLVFGGGAQETQY
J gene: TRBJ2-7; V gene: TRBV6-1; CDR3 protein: ASRAYGTVLGEQY
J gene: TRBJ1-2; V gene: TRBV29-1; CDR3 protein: SVELEFDYGYT
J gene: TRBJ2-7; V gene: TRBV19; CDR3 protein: ASSAGTGFYEQY
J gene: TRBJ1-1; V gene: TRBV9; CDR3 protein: ASSVGTGWNTEAF